This T cell receptor (beta chain) emerged from a study of blood T cell repertoires in COVID-19. Study at large: Acute and convalescent COVID-19 samples came from the United States, Italy and Spain. Sample material is recorded as cDNA or gDNA derived from T cells, B-cell-depleted T cells, or PBMCs.

Authors' methods: Reference gene primer amplification in the assay estimated nucleated cell counts. The method was immunoSEQ multiplex PCR; TCRdb's version includes in-frame clones alone and lacks a portion of them. D and trimming come from the DNA, and the V and J calls and clone size come from that table. In the table there are some 220,000 clones, over 75% of which are singletons. Worth noting for this clone: The same CDR3 arises from other DNA sequences in this sample as well.

The CDR3 is made up of 15 amino acids. The germline V gene has CDR1 SGDLS and CDR2 YYNGEE. V gave up 0 bases and J gave up 3 bases, with 10 bases separating them. The sequenced sample was peripheral blood. The rearrangement uses TRBV9 and TRBJ2-1; D is possibly TRBD2 (7 bases). The sequence came from a human donor in a cohort sampled during active COVID-19. CDR3 region: CASSVEGGGYNEQFF. The DNA for the CDR3 is TGTGCCAGCAGCGTAGAGGGAGGGGGCTACAATGAGCAGTTCTTC.